This T cell receptor beta chain was observed in a study of blood T cell repertoires in COVID-19. The wider study: The samples span acute and convalescent COVID-19 from the United States, Italy and Spain.

Per the original data handling: Amplification of reference gene primers provided the estimated nucleated cell counts. TCRdb's copy holds only in-frame clones and misses some; the assay was immunoSEQ multiplex PCR. That table gives V, J and clone size, and the DNA gave D and trimming. The sample includes 140,000 or so clones, about four fifths of them seen just once. This clone is categorized as medium-sized. Germline-derived CDR1 and CDR2 are LNHDA and SQIVND (reference sequence). The CDR3 loop spans 13 amino acids. V lost 2 bases to trimming and J lost 7 bases, with 9 bases between them. The clonotype originates from a man between 65 and 85 years old who had recovered from COVID-19. The sample taken for sequencing was peripheral blood. The chain carries TRBV19 and TRBJ1-5; D is ambiguous. The CDR3 sequence is CASSIIGEQPQHF. Written as DNA, the CDR3 is TGTGCCAGTAGTATAATAGGAGAACAGCCCCAGCATTTT.